The 14 T cell receptor beta chains below were found in one sample sequenced in a study of cytotoxic CD8 clonotypes in ibrutinib-treated CLL. TCRdb keeps only in-frame clones here, not all; method: immunoSEQ multiplex PCR. The table shows around 140,000 clones, with 70% to 90% occurring only once. Material: PBMCs, obtained after 24 months of ibrutinib treatment. All receptors come from a human donor with chronic lymphocytic leukemia.

A note on this clone: Sequence at one end of the junction differs from germline and may be a read error. The genes are TRBV7-7 and TRBJ2-5; weak D call: TRBD1 (5 bases). Judging by the DNA end, TRBJ2-7 fits better; the J call may be wrong. Germline CDR1 SSHAT, CDR2 FNYEAQ (reference sequence). The CDR3 contains 15 residues. The DNA of the CDR3 is TGCGCCAGCAGCCAAGACCTAGACAGCCTCTACGAGCAGTACTTC. Encoded protein: CASSQDLDSLYEQYF.

The gene calls are TRBV21-1 and TRBJ1-5. TRBV21-1 is a listed pseudogene. This CDR3 comprises 12 residues. The CDR3 sequence: CASSKAHQPQHF. The CDR3 coding sequence is TGTGCCAGCAGCAAAGCGCATCAGCCCCAGCATTTT.

V usage is TRBV18 and J usage is TRBJ2-5; 7 nucleotides match TRBD2. CDR1 and CDR2 (germline): KGHSH, LQKENI. With 5 bases clipped from V and 4 bases from J, the junction kept 10 bases outside the gene matches. The CDR3 covers 15 residues. This chain's CDR3 is CASSSFGGSGETQYF. In DNA, the CDR3 is TGTGCCAGCTCAAGCTTCGGGGGGTCGGGAGAGACCCAGTACTTC. The variable domain in full, with the rest retrieved from reference TRBV18 and TRBJ2-5, is NAGVMQNPRHLVRRRGQEARLRCSPMKGHSHVYWYRQLPEEGLKFMVYLQKENIIDESGMPKERFSAEFPKEGPSILRIQQVVRGDSAAYFCASSSFGGSGETQYFGPGTRLLVL.

V gene TRBV19 combines with J gene TRBJ1-2; 7 nucleotides line up with TRBD1. The CDR3 runs to 17 residues. V lost 4 bases, J lost 1 base, and 12 bases stayed unmatched. Germline V gene sequence: CDR1 LNHDA, CDR2 SQIVND (reference sequence). CDR3 protein: CASSTGTDPTINYGYTF. CDR3 coding DNA: TGTGCCAGTAGTACCGGGACAGACCCCACTATTAACTATGGCTACACCTTC.

This chain connects TRBV11-2 to TRBJ1-2; D possibly corresponds to TRBD1 (6 bases). CDR1 is SGHAT, CDR2 FQNNGV, per germline. The CDR3 is 16 residues long. Trimming removed 4 bases from V and 4 bases from J, with 19 bases in between. DNA of the CDR3: TGTGCCAGCAGCTCCCTTCTTTCGCAGGGGAGCTATGGCTACACCTTC. This encodes CASSSLLSQGSYGYTF. The complete variable domain, with remaining parts taken from reference TRBV11-2 and TRBJ1-2, reads EAGVAQSPRYKIIEKRQSVAFWCNPISGHATLYWYQQILGQGPKLLIQFQNNGVVDDSQLPKDRFSAERLKGVDSTLKIQPAKLEDSAVYLCASSSLLSQGSYGYTFGSGTRLTVV.

The chain recombines TRBV7-2 with TRBJ1-1, with D unclear. The CDR3 runs 14 residues. Germline assignment: CDR1 SGHTA and CDR2 FQGNSA. V was clipped by 4 bases and J by 4 bases, with 13 bases between them. This chain's CDR3 is CASSSRSGSTEAFF. The CDR3 DNA reads TGTGCCAGCAGCTCCAGGAGCGGTAGCACTGAAGCTTTCTTT.

CDR3 in DNA: TGCAGCGCCTCAGACGGAGATGGCTACACCTTC. Its protein is CSASDGDGYTF. The V call is TRBV29-1, the J call TRBJ1-2, with D uncertain. Germline CDR1 is SQVTM and CDR2 is ANQGSEA. The CDR3 is made up of 11 amino acids. Trimming cost V 7 bases and J 6 bases, with 12 bases left between them.

This chain uses TRBV4-3 with TRBJ2-1, with 8 bases lining up with TRBD2. Germline CDR1 reads LGHNA; CDR2 reads YSLEER. Losses at the gene ends were 1 base for V and 3 bases for J; bases not matched to a gene: 8. The CDR3 has 17 amino acids. CDR3 nucleotide sequence: TGCGCCAGCAGCCAAGCTCTTCGTAGCGGGAACTACAATGAGCAGTTCTTC. This encodes CASSQALRSGNYNEQFF.

This CDR3 is CASSLVRVKDEQFF. CDR3 DNA sequence: TGTGCCAGCAGCTTAGTCAGGGTAAAGGATGAGCAGTTCTTC. The V gene is TRBV11-1, the J gene TRBJ2-1; the D gene is possibly TRBD1 (5 bases). Per the germline V gene, CDR1 is SGHAT and CDR2 is FQDESV (reference sequence). CDR3 length equals 14 residues. V was pared by 1 base and J by 8 bases, with 12 bases between.

The chain carries TRBV10-1 and TRBJ1-6; the match to TRBD1 covers 7 bases. The V and J ends lost 9 bases and 6 bases, in that order; junction bases with no gene match: 5. CDR1 is WNHNN and CDR2 is SYGVQD in the germline V gene (reference sequence). The CDR3 loop spans 13 amino acids. The CDR3 DNA reads as TGCGCCAGACAGGGGCAGAGTAATTCACCCCTCCACTTT. Translation gives CARQGQSNSPLHF.

The genes are TRBV10-3 and TRBJ1-2; 7 nucleotides match TRBD1. Germline assignment: CDR1 ENHRY and CDR2 SYGVKD. The length of the CDR3 is 18 residues. Unmatched junction bases numbered 16, after V lost 6 bases and J lost 0 bases. The CDR3 DNA reads as TGTGCCATCAGGCACCCAGACCGGGACAGAGGTACTAACTATGGCTACACCTTC. Translating it yields CAIRHPDRDRGTNYGYTF.

The chain combines TRBV18 with TRBJ2-7; tentatively, D is TRBD1 or TRBD2 (5 bases each). The CDR3 covers 14 residues. V was trimmed by 5 bases and J by 1 base, leaving 12 bases between them. Per germline, CDR1 KGHSH and CDR2 LQKENI. The CDR3 loop is CASSSTGPSYEQYF. For the CDR3, the DNA is TGTGCCAGCTCATCGACGGGGCCATCCTACGAGCAGTACTTC.

The chain carries TRBV2 and TRBJ2-5; 8 bases line up with TRBD1. This CDR3 spans 14 amino acids. Germline V gene sequence: CDR1 SNHLY, CDR2 FYNNEI. Losses at the gene ends were 4 bases for V and 5 bases for J; bases not matched to a gene: 6. CDR3 nucleotides: TGTGCCAGCAGTGTTCGACAGGGGACGGAGACCCAGTACTTC. Its translation: CASSVRQGTETQYF.

The chain joins TRBV28 to TRBJ2-1; no reliable D call. V was cut by 3 bases and J by 3 bases, with 12 bases left in between. The CDR3 extends over 15 amino acids. Germline V CDR1 and CDR2: MDHEN, SYDVKM. The chain's CDR3 is CASSFSDGSYNEQFF. CDR3 nucleotide sequence: TGTGCCAGCAGTTTCTCGGACGGAAGCTACAATGAGCAGTTCTTC.